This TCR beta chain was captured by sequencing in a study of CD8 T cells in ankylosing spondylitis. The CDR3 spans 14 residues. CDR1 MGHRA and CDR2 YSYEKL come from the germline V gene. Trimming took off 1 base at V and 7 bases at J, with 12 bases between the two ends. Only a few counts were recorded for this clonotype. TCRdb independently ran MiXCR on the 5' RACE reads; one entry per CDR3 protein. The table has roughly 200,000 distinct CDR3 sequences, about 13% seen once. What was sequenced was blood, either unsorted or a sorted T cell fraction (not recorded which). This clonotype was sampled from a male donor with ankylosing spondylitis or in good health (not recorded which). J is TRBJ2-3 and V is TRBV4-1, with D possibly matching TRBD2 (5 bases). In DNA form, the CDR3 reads TGCGCCAGCAGCCAAGCCGGACTCCCAAATACGCAGTATTTT. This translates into CASSQAGLPNTQYF.